This entry concerns a single T cell receptor beta chain. The sample is drawn from a study of blood T cell repertoires in COVID-19. Measured with immunoSEQ multiplex PCR; TCRdb has only the in-frame clones, and not every one. The sample shows 150,000 to 250,000 clones, approximately 82% of them seen only once. CDR1 SGHDT and CDR2 YYEEEE come from the germline V gene. This CDR3 is 15 amino acids long. V was clipped by 1 base and J by 4 bases; unmatched bases: 6. Sequencing was performed on peripheral blood. The chain uses TRBV5-6 and TRBJ1-2; 8 bases line up with TRBD1. The TCR comes from a human donor with acute or convalescent COVID-19. The donor label of this sample is uncertain. In nucleotides, the CDR3 is TGTGCCAGCAGCTTGTGGGGACAGGAACGCTATGGCTACACCTTC. It codes for CASSLWGQERYGYTF.